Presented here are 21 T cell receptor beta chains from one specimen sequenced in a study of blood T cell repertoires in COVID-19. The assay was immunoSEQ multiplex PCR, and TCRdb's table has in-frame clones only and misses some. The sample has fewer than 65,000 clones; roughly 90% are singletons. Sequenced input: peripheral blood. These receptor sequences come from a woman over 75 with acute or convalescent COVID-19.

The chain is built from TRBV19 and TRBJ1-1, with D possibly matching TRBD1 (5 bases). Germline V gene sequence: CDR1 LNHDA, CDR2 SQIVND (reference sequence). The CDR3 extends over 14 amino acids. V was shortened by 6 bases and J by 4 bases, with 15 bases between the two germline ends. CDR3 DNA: TGTGCCAGTAGCCCAGGGAATTTGGGCACTGAAGCTTTCTTT. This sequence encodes CASSPGNLGTEAFF.

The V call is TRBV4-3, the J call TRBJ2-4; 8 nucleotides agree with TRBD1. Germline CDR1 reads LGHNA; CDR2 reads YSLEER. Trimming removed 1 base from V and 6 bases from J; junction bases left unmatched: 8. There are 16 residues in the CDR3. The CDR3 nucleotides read TGCGCCAGCAGCCAAGGAGGGGCAGGGGGCGGAAACATTCAGTACTTC. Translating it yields CASSQGGAGGGNIQYF.

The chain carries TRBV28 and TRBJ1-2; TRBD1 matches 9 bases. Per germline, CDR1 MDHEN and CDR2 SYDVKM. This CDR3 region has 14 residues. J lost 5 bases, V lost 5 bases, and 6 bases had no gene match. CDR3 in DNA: TGTGCCAGCAGTCGGACAGGGGAGAGATATGGCTACACCTTC. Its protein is CASSRTGERYGYTF.

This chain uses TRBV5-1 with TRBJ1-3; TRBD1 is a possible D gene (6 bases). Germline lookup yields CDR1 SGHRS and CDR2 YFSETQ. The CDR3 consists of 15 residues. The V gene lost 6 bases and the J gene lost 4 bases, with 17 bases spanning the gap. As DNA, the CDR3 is TGCGCCAGCAATCCACAGGGCCTTGGAGGAAACACCATATATTTT. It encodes CASNPQGLGGNTIYF.

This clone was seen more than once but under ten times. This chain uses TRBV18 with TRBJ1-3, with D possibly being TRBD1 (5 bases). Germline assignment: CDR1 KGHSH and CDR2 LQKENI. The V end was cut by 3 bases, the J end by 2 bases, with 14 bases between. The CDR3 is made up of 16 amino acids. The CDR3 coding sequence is TGTGCCAGCTCACCGGGGCCAAAACCCACTGGAAACACCATATATTTT. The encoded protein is CASSPGPKPTGNTIYF.

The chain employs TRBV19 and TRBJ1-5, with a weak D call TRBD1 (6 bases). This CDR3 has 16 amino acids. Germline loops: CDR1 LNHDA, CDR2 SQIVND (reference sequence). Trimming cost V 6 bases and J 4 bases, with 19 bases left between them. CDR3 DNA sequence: TGTGCCAGTAGGGGTGTAACAGGGACGAGTAATCAGCCCCAGCATTTT. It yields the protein CASRGVTGTSNQPQHF.

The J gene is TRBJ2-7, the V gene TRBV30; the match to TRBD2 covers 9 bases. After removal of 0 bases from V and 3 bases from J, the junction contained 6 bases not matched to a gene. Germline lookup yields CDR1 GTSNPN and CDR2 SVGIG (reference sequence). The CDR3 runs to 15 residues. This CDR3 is CAWSVHLAGNYEQYF. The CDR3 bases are TGTGCCTGGAGTGTACACCTAGCGGGGAACTACGAGCAGTACTTC.

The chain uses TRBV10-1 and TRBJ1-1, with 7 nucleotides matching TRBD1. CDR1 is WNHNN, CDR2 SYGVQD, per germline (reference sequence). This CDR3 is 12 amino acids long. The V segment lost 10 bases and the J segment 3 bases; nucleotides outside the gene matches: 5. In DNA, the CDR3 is TGCGCCACCAGACAGGGAGACACTGAAGCTTTCTTT. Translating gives CATRQGDTEAFF.

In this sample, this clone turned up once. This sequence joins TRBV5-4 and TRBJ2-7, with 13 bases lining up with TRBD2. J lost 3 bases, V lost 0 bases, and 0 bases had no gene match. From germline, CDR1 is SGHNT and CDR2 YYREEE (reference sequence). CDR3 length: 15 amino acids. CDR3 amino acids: CASSLGLAGGYEQYF. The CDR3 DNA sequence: TGTGCCAGCAGCTTGGGACTAGCGGGAGGCTACGAGCAGTACTTC.

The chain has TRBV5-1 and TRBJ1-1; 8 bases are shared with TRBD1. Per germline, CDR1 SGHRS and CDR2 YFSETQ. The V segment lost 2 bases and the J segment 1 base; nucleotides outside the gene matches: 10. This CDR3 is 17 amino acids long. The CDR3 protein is CASSFTAAGTGNTEAFF. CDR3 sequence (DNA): TGCGCCAGCAGCTTTACGGCCGCCGGGACAGGGAACACTGAAGCTTTCTTT.

CDR3 region: CASSPVGRQNTEAFF. In DNA form, the CDR3 reads TGTGCCAGCTCACCAGTGGGCAGACAGAACACTGAAGCTTTCTTT. This chain connects TRBV18 to TRBJ1-1; D unclear. Per the germline V gene, CDR1 is KGHSH and CDR2 is LQKENI. This CDR3 comprises 15 residues. Trimming left V 2 bases short and J 1 base short, with 11 bases between.

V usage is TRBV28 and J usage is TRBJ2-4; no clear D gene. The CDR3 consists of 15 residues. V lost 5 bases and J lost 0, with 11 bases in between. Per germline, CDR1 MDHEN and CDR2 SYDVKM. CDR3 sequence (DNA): TGTGCCAGCAGTCCTTGGAGTGGAGCCAAAAACATTCAGTACTTC. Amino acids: CASSPWSGAKNIQYF.

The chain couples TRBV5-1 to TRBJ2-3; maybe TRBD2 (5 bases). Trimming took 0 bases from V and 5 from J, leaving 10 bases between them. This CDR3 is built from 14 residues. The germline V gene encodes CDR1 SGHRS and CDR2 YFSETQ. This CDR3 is CASSLGGELDTQYF. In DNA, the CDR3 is TGCGCCAGCAGCTTGGGGGGAGAGCTAGATACGCAGTATTTT.

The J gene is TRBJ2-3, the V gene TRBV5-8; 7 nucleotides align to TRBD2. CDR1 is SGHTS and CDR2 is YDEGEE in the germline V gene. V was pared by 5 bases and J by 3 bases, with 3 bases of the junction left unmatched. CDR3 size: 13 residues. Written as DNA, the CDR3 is TGTGCCAGCAGGGGAGGGGTTACAGATACGCAGTATTTT. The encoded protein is CASRGGVTDTQYF.

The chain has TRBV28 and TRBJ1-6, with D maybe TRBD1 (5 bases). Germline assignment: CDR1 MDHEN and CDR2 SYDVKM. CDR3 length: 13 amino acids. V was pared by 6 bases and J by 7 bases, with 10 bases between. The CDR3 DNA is TGTGCCAGCAGCCGGGAGGGGAATTCACCCCTCCACTTT. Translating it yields CASSREGNSPLHF.

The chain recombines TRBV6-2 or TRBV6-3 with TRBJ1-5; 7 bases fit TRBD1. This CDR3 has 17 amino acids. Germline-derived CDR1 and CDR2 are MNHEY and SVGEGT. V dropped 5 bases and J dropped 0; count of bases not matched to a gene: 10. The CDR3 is CASSDDRVNYSNQPQHF. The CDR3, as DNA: TGTGCCAGCAGTGACGACAGGGTAAATTATAGCAATCAGCCCCAGCATTTT.

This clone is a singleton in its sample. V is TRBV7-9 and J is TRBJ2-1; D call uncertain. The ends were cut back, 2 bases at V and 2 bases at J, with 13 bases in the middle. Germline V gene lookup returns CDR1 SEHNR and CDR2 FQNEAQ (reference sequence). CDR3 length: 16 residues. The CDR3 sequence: CASSLSSLNAYNEQFF. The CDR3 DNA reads TGTGCCAGCAGCTTAAGTAGTTTGAATGCCTACAATGAGCAGTTCTTC.

CDR3 protein: CASKRTGELFF. CDR3 in DNA: TGTGCCAGTAAGCGCACCGGGGAGCTGTTTTTT. The chain has TRBV19 and TRBJ2-2, with D uncertain. Germline V gives CDR1 LNHDA, CDR2 SQIVND (reference sequence). With 7 bases removed from V and 4 bases from J, the gap between germline ends came to 4 bases. This CDR3 comprises 11 residues.

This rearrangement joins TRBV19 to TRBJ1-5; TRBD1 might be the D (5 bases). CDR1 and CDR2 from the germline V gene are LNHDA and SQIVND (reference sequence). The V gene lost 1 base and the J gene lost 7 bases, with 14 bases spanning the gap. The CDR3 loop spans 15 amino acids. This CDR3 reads CASSIVWGVRQPQHF. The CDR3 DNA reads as TGTGCCAGTAGTATAGTATGGGGGGTTAGGCAGCCCCAGCATTTT.

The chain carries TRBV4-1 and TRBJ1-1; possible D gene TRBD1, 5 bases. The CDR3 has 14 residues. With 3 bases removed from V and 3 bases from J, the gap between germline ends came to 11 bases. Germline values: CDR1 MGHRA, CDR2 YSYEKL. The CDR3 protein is CASSHREGYTEAFF. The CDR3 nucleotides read TGCGCCAGCAGCCATAGGGAGGGGTACACTGAAGCTTTCTTT.

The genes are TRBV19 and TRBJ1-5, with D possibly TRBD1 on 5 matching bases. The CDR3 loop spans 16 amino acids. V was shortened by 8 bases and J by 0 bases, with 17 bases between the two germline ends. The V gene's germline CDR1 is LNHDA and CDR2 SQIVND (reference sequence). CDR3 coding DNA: TGTGCCAGTGGAACGGGGGGACCCTTTAGCAATCAGCCCCAGCATTTT. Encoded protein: CASGTGGPFSNQPQHF.